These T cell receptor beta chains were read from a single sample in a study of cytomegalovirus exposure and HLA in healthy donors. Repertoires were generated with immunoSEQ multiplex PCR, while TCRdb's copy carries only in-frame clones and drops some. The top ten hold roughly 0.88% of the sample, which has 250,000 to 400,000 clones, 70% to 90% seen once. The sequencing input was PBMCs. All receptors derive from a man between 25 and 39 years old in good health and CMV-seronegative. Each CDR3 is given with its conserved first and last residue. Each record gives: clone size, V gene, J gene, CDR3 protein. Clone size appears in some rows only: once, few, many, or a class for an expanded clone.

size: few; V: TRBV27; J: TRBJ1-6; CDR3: CASSTASGVATNSPLHF
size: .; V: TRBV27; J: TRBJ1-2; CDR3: CATIPPGQKIKGYTF
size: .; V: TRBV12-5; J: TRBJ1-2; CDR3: CASGFSTGPSYGYTF
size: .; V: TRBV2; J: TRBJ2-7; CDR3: CASRHGGGYEQYF
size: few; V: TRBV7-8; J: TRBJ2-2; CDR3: CASSRIGSTLNTGELFF
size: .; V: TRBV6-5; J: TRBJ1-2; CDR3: CASSYLTGGYGYTF
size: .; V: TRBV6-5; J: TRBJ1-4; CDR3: CASRTGIEKLFF
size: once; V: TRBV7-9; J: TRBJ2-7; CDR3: CASSLGQGAGEQYF
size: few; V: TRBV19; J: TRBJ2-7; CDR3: CASSPPQRDEQYF
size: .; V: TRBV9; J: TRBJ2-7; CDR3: CASSVASGSTYEQYF
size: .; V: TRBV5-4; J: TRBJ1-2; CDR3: CASSLEQAGYTF
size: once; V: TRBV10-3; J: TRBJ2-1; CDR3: CAISEDSYNEQFF
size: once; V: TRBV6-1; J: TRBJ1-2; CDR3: CASSESPAGYYGYTF
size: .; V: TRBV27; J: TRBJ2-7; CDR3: CASSPLSGQGRYEQYF
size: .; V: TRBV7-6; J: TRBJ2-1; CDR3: CASSLRDRGYNEQFF
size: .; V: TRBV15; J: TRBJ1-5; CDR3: CATSMPGGTGNQPQHF
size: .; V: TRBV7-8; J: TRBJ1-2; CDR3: CASSLVEGGGNYGYTF
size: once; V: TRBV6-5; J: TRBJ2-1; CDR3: CASRRGNEQFF
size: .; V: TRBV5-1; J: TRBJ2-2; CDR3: CASSFRKGAAGAGELFF
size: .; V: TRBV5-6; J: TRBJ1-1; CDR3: CASSLAPGYPEAFF
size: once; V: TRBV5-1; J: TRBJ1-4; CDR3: CASSLDGTEYATNEKLFF
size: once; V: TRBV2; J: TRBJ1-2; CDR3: CASSENRAPRVWF
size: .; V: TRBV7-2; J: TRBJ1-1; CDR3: CASSSREVMNTEAFF
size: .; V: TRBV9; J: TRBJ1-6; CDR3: CASSHSPFAGSDSPLHF
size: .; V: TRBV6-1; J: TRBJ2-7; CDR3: CASSDGQGATYEQYF
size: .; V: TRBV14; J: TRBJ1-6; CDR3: CASSQAGNRASPLHF
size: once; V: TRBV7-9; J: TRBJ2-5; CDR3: CASSSGWTGGKETQYF
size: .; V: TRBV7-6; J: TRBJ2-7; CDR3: CASSKTSGGFDEQYF
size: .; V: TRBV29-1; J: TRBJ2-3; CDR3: CSVEDRGQFTDTQYF
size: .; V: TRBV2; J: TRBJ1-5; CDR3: CASSERQVQPQHF
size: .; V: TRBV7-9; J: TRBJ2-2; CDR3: CASSFERMHTGELFF
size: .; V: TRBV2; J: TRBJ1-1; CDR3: CASRRQTTSNTEAFF
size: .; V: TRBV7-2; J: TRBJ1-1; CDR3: CASSLPKYAVNTEAFF
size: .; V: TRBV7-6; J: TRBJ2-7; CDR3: CASSLEYTGLMGEQYF
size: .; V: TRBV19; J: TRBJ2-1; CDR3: CASSINSGGYEEQFF
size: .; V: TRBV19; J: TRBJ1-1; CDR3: CASSIWGTENTEAFF
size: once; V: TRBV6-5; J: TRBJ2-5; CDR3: CASLDRPGSPGAQYF
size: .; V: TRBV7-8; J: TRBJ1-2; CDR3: CASSVSGTVVGYTF
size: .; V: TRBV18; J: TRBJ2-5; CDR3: CASSPLQGARETQYF
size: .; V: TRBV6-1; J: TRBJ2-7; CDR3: CASEFGQGYEQYF
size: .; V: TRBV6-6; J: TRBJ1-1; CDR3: CASLQVLNTEAFF
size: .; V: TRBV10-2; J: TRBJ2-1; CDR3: CASSRDTYNEQFF
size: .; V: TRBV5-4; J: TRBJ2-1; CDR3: CASSLAGGPNEQFF
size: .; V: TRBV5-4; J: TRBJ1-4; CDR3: CASSWTGVGKLFF
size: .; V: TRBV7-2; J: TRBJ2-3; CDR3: CASSLGPSGGSTDTQYF
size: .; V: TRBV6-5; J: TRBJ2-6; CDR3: CASRQGSSGANVLTF
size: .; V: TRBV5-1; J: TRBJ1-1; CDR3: CASSGDRPNTEAFF
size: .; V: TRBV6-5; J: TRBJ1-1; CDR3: CASSRGWTEAFF
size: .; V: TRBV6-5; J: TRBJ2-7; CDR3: CASSYFGGSYEQYF
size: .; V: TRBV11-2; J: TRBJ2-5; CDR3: CASSPRDSGETQYF
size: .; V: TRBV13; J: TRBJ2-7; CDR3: CASSWTSGGNEQYF
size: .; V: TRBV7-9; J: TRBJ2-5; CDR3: CASSLRVGDRGRWQETQYF
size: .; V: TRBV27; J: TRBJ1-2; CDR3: CASSLSRGGFNYGYTF
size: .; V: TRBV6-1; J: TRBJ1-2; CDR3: CASSGRDYGGYTF
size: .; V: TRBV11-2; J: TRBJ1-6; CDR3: CASSLDHPPGGAFNSPLHF